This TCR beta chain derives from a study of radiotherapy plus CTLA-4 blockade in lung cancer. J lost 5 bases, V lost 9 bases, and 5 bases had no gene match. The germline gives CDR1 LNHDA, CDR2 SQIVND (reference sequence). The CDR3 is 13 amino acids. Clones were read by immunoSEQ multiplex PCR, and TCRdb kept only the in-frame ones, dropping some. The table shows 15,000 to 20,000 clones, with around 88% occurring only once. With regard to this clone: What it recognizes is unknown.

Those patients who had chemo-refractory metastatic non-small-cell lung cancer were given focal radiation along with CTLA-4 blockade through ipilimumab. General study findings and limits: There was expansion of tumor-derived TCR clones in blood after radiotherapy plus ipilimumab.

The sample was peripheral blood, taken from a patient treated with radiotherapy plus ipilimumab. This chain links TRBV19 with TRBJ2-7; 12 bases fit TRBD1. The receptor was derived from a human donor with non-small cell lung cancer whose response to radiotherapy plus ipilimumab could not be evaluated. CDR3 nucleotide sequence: TGTGCCAGCGCGGGACAGGGGGCCCACGAGCAGTACTTC. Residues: CASAGQGAHEQYF.